A selection of T cell receptor beta chains follows, all from one sample in a study of blood T cells in healthy people across ages. Using its own MiXCR run on the 5' RACE reads, TCRdb lists one record per CDR3 protein. Here the sample spans more than 550,000 distinct CDR3 sequences, approximately 21% being singletons. The specimen sequenced was blood. The source is a man between 65 and 80 years old in good health. The CDR3 runs from the conserved cysteine through the conserved F or W. D genes are given only for firm matches. The size field is filled for only some rows; it gives once, few, many or a size class.

TRBV5-1,-,-,TRBJ1-1,TGCGCCAGCAGCTTGGCTACCGGGACATCGAACACTGAAGCTTTCTTT,CASSLATGTSNTEAFF
TRBV5-1,-,few,TRBJ2-3,TGCGCCAGCAGCTTGGAGGACGGCCGCACAGATACGCAGTATTTT,CASSLEDGRTDTQYF
TRBV29-1,TRBD1,-,TRBJ1-1,TGCAGCGTAGTACTCCGGGACAGGGTTGAAGCTTTCTTT,CSVVLRDRVEAFF
TRBV12-3/TRBV12-4,-,-,TRBJ2-5,TGTGCCAGCAGAAACACGAACCAAGAGACCCAGTACTTC,CASRNTNQETQYF
TRBV7-9,TRBD2,few,TRBJ2-3,TGTGCCAGCAGCCAGCGGGGGTCGACCACAGATACGCAGTATTTT,CASSQRGSTTDTQYF
TRBV12-3/TRBV12-4,-,-,TRBJ2-5,TGTGCCAGCAGTTCTACCGGGACGGGGCGGGAGACCCAGTACTTC,CASSSTGTGRETQYF
TRBV12-3/TRBV12-4,-,once,TRBJ1-6,TGTGCCAGCAGTGGTTGGAGGGGTAATTCACCCCTCCACTTT,CASSGWRGNSPLHF
TRBV5-1,-,-,TRBJ1-3,TGCGCCAGCAGCTTGACTGGCGGCTTAAGCTCTGGAAACACCATATATTTT,CASSLTGGLSSGNTIYF
TRBV29-1,-,few,TRBJ2-7,TGCAGCGTGGGGCAGGGGAGTTTCAACGAGCAGTACTTC,CSVGQGSFNEQYF
TRBV7-9,-,once,TRBJ2-3,TGTGCCAGCAGCTTGAACCGTCCAGATACGCAGTATTTT,CASSLNRPDTQYF
TRBV15,TRBD2,-,TRBJ2-5,TGTGCCACCAGCAGGGATTTCTGGACTAGCGGGATTTTCCAAGGGACCCAGTACTTC,CATSRDFWTSGIFQGTQYF
TRBV30,-,-,TRBJ1-2,TGTGCCTGGAGTGTACGGACAGCCGGCTACACCTTC,CAWSVRTAGYTF
TRBV2,-,once,TRBJ2-6,TGTGCCAGCTCGGGAGTGGGATCTGGGGCCAACGTCCTGACTTTC,CASSGVGSGANVLTF